The sequence of this T cell receptor (beta chain) was determined in a study of T cells in Graves' hyperthyroidism and ophthalmopathy. Study-wide findings and caveats: Blood held most thyroid clonotypes expanded above 0.001 frequency.

The source material, RNA transcripts, was used to amplify TCR beta CDR3 regions. The TCR CDR3 first-round RT-PCR relied on the HTBI primer set. TCRdb reprocessed the multiplex PCR reads via MiXCR and lists one record per CDR3 protein. Among more than 650,000 distinct CDR3 sequences, around 15% were seen once, and the ten largest hold roughly 10%. Note on this clonotype: Antigen specificity is unknown.

V shed 6 bases, J shed 2 bases, and the junction held 6 bases outside the gene matches. This CDR3 comprises 14 residues. Looked up from germline, CDR1 is MNHNS and CDR2 is SASEGT. The receptor comes from a woman under 30 with Graves' hyperthyroidism. Sequenced material: blood. The chain recombines TRBV6-1 with TRBJ2-7; 8 nucleotides match TRBD1. DNA for the CDR3: TGTGCCAGCAGAAAGACAGGGGTGGCCTACGAGCAGTACTTC. Protein: CASRKTGVAYEQYF.